This is a list of T cell receptor beta chains from one sample in a study of blood T cell repertoires in COVID-19. Produced via immunoSEQ multiplex PCR; TCRdb's table is partial and in-frame only. The table has 80,000 to 95,000 clones, approximately 83% seen once. Sequencing input: peripheral blood. Source of these receptors: an elderly woman with active or convalescent COVID-19. Each CDR3 is given with its conserved first and last residue. The order of the fields is clone size, V gene, D gene, J gene, CDR3 DNA, CDR3 protein. The D gene is left open where the match is weak. Part of the rows lack a size; the others show once, few, many or a class for expanded clones.

clone_size: NA; v_call: TRBV25-1; d_call: NA; j_call: TRBJ1-6; cdr3_nt: TGTGCCAGCAGGGAGACAGCCGGCTCACCCCTCCACTTT; cdr3_aa: CASRETAGSPLHF
clone_size: NA; v_call: TRBV5-1; d_call: NA; j_call: TRBJ2-5; cdr3_nt: TGCGCCAGCAGCATTGATAGCGGCAGGGAGACCCAGTACTTC; cdr3_aa: CASSIDSGRETQYF
clone_size: once; v_call: TRBV25-1; d_call: TRBD2; j_call: TRBJ2-4; cdr3_nt: TGTGCCAGCAGTGAAGTCGGTAGCGGGAAAAACATTCAGTACTTC; cdr3_aa: CASSEVGSGKNIQYF
clone_size: few; v_call: TRBV28; d_call: NA; j_call: TRBJ1-1; cdr3_nt: TGTGCCAGCAGTTTATGGTCGGGGGACACTGAAGCTTTCTTT; cdr3_aa: CASSLWSGDTEAFF
clone_size: NA; v_call: TRBV18; d_call: TRBD2; j_call: TRBJ2-7; cdr3_nt: TGTGCCAGCTCACCGGTCAGCGGGAGTAACGAGCAGTACTTC; cdr3_aa: CASSPVSGSNEQYF
clone_size: NA; v_call: TRBV27; d_call: TRBD1; j_call: TRBJ1-2; cdr3_nt: TGTGCCAGCAGCGCTAGAGTGAGTCCGGGACAGGGGTCCTATGGCTACACCTTC; cdr3_aa: CASSARVSPGQGSYGYTF
clone_size: NA; v_call: TRBV13; d_call: NA; j_call: TRBJ2-7; cdr3_nt: TGTGCCAGCAGCTCCACGACCCCAGGGGGGAACGAGCAGTACTTC; cdr3_aa: CASSSTTPGGNEQYF
clone_size: NA; v_call: TRBV2; d_call: NA; j_call: TRBJ1-1; cdr3_nt: TGTGCCAGCGGTGGTCGGGGTATAGGAACTGAAGCTTTCTTT; cdr3_aa: CASGGRGIGTEAFF
clone_size: NA; v_call: TRBV10-3; d_call: NA; j_call: TRBJ1-2; cdr3_nt: TGTGCCATCAGTGAGACCCTAATGACCTCTGGGAGAGGCTACACCTTC; cdr3_aa: CAISETLMTSGRGYTF
clone_size: once; v_call: TRBV2; d_call: TRBD1; j_call: TRBJ2-7; cdr3_nt: TGTGCCAGCAGGACCGGGACAGGGAACATCGAGCAGTACTTC; cdr3_aa: CASRTGTGNIEQYF
clone_size: NA; v_call: TRBV18; d_call: NA; j_call: TRBJ2-5; cdr3_nt: TGTGCCAGCTATGGGACACCTCAAGAGACCCAGTACTTC; cdr3_aa: CASYGTPQETQYF
clone_size: once; v_call: TRBV3-1/TRBV3-2; d_call: TRBD2; j_call: TRBJ2-5; cdr3_nt: TGTGCCAGCAGCCAAGTTGGTGCGGGGGGGACCCAGTACTTC; cdr3_aa: CASSQVGAGGTQYF
clone_size: few; v_call: TRBV3-1/TRBV3-2; d_call: NA; j_call: TRBJ2-3; cdr3_nt: TGTGCCAGCAGCCAAGACGCGCGGGGCACAGATACGCAGTATTTT; cdr3_aa: CASSQDARGTDTQYF
clone_size: once; v_call: TRBV6-1; d_call: NA; j_call: TRBJ1-2; cdr3_nt: TGTGCCAGCAGTGAAGATATGGGGCCCTATGGCTACACCTTC; cdr3_aa: CASSEDMGPYGYTF
clone_size: NA; v_call: TRBV2; d_call: TRBD1; j_call: TRBJ1-1; cdr3_nt: TGTGCCAGCAGTGGGGACAGGGGAGCTGAAGCTTTCTTT; cdr3_aa: CASSGDRGAEAFF
clone_size: once; v_call: TRBV19; d_call: NA; j_call: TRBJ1-2; cdr3_nt: TGTGCCAGTAGTGTCGGGGACTATGGCTACACCTTC; cdr3_aa: CASSVGDYGYTF
clone_size: NA; v_call: TRBV5-4; d_call: TRBD1; j_call: TRBJ1-1; cdr3_nt: TGTGCCAGCAGAACAGACAGGGTGAACACTGAAGCTTTCTTT; cdr3_aa: CASRTDRVNTEAFF